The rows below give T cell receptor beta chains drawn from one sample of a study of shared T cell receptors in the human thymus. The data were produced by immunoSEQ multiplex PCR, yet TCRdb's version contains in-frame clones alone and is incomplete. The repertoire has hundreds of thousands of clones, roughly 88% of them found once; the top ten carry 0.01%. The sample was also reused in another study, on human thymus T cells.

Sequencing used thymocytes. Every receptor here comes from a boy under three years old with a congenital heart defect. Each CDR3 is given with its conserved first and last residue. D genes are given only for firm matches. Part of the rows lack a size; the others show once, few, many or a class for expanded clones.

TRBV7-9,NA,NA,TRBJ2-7,TGTGCCAGCAGTGCCGCGGTGGCGGGACCCTACGAGCAGTACTTC,CASSAAVAGPYEQYF
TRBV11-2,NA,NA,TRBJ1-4,TGTGCCAGCAGCTTAGCCTCCGAAAATAGCACTAATGAAAAACTGTTTTTT,CASSLASENSTNEKLFF
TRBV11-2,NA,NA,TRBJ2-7,TGTGCCAGCAGCTCCCAAGGGGGTGCGGGAGTATTCCCCTACGAGCAGTACTTC,CASSSQGGAGVFPYEQYF
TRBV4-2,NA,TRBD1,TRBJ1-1,TGTGCCAGCAGCCAGATCCCGACAGGGCTTTGGACTGAAGCTTTCTTT,CASSQIPTGLWTEAFF
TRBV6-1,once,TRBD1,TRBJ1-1,TGTGCCAGCAGCGGCAAGGGGGCAAACACTGAAGCTTTCTTT,CASSGKGANTEAFF
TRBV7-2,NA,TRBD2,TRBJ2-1,TGTGCCAGCAGCCCCTACTCGACTAGCGGGAGGTCCGGTGAGCAGTTCTTC,CASSPYSTSGRSGEQFF
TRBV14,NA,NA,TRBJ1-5,TGTGCCAGCAGCCAGGGAGGGGACCAGCCCCAGCATTTT,CASSQGGDQPQHF
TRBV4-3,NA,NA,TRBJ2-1,TGCGCCAGCAGCCTGGGGGCTCGCCGGTACAATGAGCAGTTCTTC,CASSLGARRYNEQFF
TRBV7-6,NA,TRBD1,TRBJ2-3,TGTGCCAGCAGCCCAACGACAGGGGGCCGAGCAGATACGCAGTATTTT,CASSPTTGGRADTQYF
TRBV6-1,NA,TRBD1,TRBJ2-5,TGTGCCAGCACTTCGGGACAGGGACAAGAGACCCAGTACTTC,CASTSGQGQETQYF
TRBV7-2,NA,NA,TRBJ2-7,TGTGCCAGCGCGGTATCCCCCTACGAGCAGTACTTC,CASAVSPYEQYF
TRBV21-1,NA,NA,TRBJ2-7,TGTGCCAGCAGCAAATCTAGGATGGCCTCCTACGAGCAGTACTTC,CASSKSRMASYEQYF
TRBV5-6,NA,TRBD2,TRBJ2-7,TGTGCCAGCAGCTTGGGTGGTAGCGGGAGTTACGAGCAGTACTTC,CASSLGGSGSYEQYF
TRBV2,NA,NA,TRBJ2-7,TGTGCCAGCAGTGAAACCGTAGAGCGGGTAGGCTACGAGCAGTACTTC,CASSETVERVGYEQYF
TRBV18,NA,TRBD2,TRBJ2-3,TGTGCCAGCTCACCGACTAGCGGGACAGATACGCAGTATTTT,CASSPTSGTDTQYF
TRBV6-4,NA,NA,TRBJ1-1,TGTGCCAGCAGGATGACGGGGGGAGAGGGGTTTGAAGCTTTCTTT,CASRMTGGEGFEAFF
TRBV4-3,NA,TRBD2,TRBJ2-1,TGCGCCAGCAGCCAAGAGACTAGCGGGAGGAATGAGCAGTTCTTC,CASSQETSGRNEQFF
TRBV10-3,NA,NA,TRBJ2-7,TGTGCCATTTGCGACCGGAGCTCCTACGAGCAGTACTTC,CAICDRSSYEQYF
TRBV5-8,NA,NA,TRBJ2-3,TGTGCCAGCAGCTTCAGCGGACCCACAGATACGCAGTATTTT,CASSFSGPTDTQYF
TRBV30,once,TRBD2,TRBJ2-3,TGTGCCTGGAGGGACGGACTAGGGAGCACAGATACGCAGTATTTT,CAWRDGLGSTDTQYF
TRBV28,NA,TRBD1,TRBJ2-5,TGTGCCAGCTCAACTTCGACAGGGGCGGAGACCCAGTACTTC,CASSTSTGAETQYF
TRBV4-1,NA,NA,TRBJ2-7,TGCGCCAGCAGCCAAGATCAGCGGACTAAAGTTTCCTACGAGCAGTACTTC,CASSQDQRTKVSYEQYF
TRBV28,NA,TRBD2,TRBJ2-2,TGTGCCAGCAGCCCAGCGGGGGCCGTCGGGGAGCTGTTTTTT,CASSPAGAVGELFF
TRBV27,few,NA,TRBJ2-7,TGTGCCAGCAGTTTATCGCGGTATTCCGAGCAGTACTTC,CASSLSRYSEQYF
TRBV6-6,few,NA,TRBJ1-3,TGTGCCACCAGGTCCAACTCTGGAAACACCATATATTTT,CATRSNSGNTIYF
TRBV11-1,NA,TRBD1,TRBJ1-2,TGTGCCAGCAGCCCAGACAGGGATCGGTTCTATGGCTACACCTTC,CASSPDRDRFYGYTF
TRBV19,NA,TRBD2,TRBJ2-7,TGTGCCAGTAGTCTACAACCGGGACTAGCGGGAGACTACGAGCAGTACTTC,CASSLQPGLAGDYEQYF
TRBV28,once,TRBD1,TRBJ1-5,TGTGCCAGCACCGGACAGGGTGGCGGCAATCAGCCCCAGCATTTT,CASTGQGGGNQPQHF
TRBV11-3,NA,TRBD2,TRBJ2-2,TGTGCCAGCAGCTTAGATTCGGCTAGCGGGAGGGGTAACACCGGGGAGCTGTTTTTT,CASSLDSASGRGNTGELFF
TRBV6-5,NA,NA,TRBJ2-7,TGTGCCAGCAGGCAATTTCATCTACCCTCCTACGAGCAGTACTTC,CASRQFHLPSYEQYF
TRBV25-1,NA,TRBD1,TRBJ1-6,TGTGCCAGCAGTGAATTTGACAGGGCCAATTCACCCCTCCACTTT,CASSEFDRANSPLHF
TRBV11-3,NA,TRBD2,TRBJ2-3,TGTGCCAGCAGCTTAGACGGGACTAGCGGCACCACAGATACGCAGTATTTT,CASSLDGTSGTTDTQYF
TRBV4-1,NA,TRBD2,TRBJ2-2,TGCGCCAGCAGCCAAGATTCGGGAGCACTAGCGGGAGCCACCGGGGAGCTGTTTTTT,CASSQDSGALAGATGELFF
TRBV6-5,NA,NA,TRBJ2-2,TGTGCCAGCAGTTACTCGGGGGCAGCCACCGGGGAGCTGTTTTTT,CASSYSGAATGELFF
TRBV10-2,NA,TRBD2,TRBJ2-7,TGCGCCAGCAGTGTCCGGACTAGCGGATCCTACGAGCAGTACTTC,CASSVRTSGSYEQYF
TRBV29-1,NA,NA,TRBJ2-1,TGCAGCGAATGGGGCTCTAGCTCCTACAATGAGCAGTTCTTC,CSEWGSSSYNEQFF
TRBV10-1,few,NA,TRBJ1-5,TGCGCCAGCAGTGAGTCGATGTATTGGGGCCTGCGAAGGGGAAGCAATCAGCCCCAGCATTTT,CASSESMYWGLRRGSNQPQHF
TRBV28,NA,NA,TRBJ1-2,TGTGCCAGCAGTCTGGGGGCCCCTCGGGGCTATGGCTACACCTTC,CASSLGAPRGYGYTF
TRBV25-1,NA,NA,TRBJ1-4,TGTGCCAGCAGTCCGAGGGTTGCAACTAATGAAAAACTGTTTTTT,CASSPRVATNEKLFF
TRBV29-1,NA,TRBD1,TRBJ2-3,TGCAGCGCCGCCGGGACAGGGGTCACAGATACGCAGTATTTT,CSAAGTGVTDTQYF
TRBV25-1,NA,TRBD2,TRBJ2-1,TGTGCCAGCAGTGAGCCCCGGACTAGCGGGCGGACCTACAATGAGCAGTTCTTC,CASSEPRTSGRTYNEQFF
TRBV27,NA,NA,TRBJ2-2,TGTGCCAGCAATCCAGTCGGGTGCACCGGGGAGCTGTTTTTT,CASNPVGCTGELFF
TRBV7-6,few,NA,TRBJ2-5,TGTGCCAGCTCCAGGGCGGGGAGGCAAGAGACCCAGTACTTC,CASSRAGRQETQYF
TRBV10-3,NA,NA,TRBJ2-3,TGTGCCATCAGTGAGTCCCTTCACTTGGGGCGCACAGATACGCAGTATTTT,CAISESLHLGRTDTQYF
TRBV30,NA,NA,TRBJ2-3,TGTGCCTGGAGTGTCCGGCCTGGGCGGGCCGCAGATACGCAGTATTTT,CAWSVRPGRAADTQYF
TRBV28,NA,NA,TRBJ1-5,TGTGCCAGCAGTCCGAGCAATCAGCCCCAGCATTTT,CASSPSNQPQHF
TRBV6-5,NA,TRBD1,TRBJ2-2,TGTGCCAGCAGCCCCGGGACAGCCAACACCGGGGAGCTGTTTTTT,CASSPGTANTGELFF
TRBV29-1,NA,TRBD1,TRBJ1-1,TGCAGCGCCCGACAGGGGGCGAACACTGAAGCTTTCTTT,CSARQGANTEAFF
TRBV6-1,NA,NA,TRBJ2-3,TGTGCCAGCAGCCAAAGCACAGATACGCAGTATTTT,CASSQSTDTQYF
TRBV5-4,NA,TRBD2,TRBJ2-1,TGTGCCAGCAGCTTGTCTCAGCGGGAGATTTACAATGAGCAGTTCTTC,CASSLSQREIYNEQFF
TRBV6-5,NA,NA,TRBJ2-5,TGTGCCAGCAGTTCGGGCGGAGGCGTAGAGACCCAGTACTTC,CASSSGGGVETQYF
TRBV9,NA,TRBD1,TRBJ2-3,TGTGCCAGCAGCTGGGGGGGCGGGACAGGGAAGACCACAGATACGCAGTATTTT,CASSWGGGTGKTTDTQYF
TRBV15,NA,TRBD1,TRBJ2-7,TGTGCCACCAGGAGAGGGACAGGGACCTACGAGCAGTACTTC,CATRRGTGTYEQYF